What follows describes a single T cell receptor (beta chain). This CDR3 contains 14 residues. The germline gives CDR1 KGHSH, CDR2 LQKENI. The ends were cut back, 5 bases at V and 4 bases at J, with 12 bases in the middle. The data were produced by immunoSEQ multiplex PCR, yet TCRdb's version contains in-frame clones alone and is incomplete. Of about 160,000 clones detected, about 85% appear once; the ten largest clones hold 6.5% to 7.5%. Seattle-derived patients entered the study during active infection and were followed longitudinally. The entry originates in a study of blood T cell repertoires in COVID-19. Study in general: Sample material is recorded as cDNA or gDNA derived from T cells, B-cell-depleted T cells, or PBMCs.

This TCR derives from a man at least 80 years old with COVID-19, enrolled during active disease. Sample: peripheral blood. This chain connects TRBV18 to TRBJ1-3, with D possibly matching TRBD1 (5 bases). The CDR3 DNA sequence: TGTGCCAGCTCAGGGGCGGCTGTAGGAAACACCATATATTTT. It is translated as CASSGAAVGNTIYF.